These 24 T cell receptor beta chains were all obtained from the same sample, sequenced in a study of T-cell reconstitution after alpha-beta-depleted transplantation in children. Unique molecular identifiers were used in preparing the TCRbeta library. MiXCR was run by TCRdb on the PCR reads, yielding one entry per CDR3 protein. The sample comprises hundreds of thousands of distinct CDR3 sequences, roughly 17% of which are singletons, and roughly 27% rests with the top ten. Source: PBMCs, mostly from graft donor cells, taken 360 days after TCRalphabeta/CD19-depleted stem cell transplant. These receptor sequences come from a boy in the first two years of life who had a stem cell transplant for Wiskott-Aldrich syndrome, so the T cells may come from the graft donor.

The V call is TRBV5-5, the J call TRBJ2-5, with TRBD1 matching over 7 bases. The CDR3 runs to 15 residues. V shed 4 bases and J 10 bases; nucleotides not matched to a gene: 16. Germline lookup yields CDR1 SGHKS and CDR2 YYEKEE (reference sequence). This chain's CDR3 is CASSRGQTRSGGQYF. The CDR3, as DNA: TGTGCCAGCAGCCGGGGACAGACCCGAAGTGGGGGCCAGTACTTC.

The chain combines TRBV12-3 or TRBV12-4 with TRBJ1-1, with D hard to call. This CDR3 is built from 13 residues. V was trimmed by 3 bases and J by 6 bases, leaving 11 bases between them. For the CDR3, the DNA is TGTGCCAGCAGTTTTAAGGGTGGGGCTGAAGCTTTCTTT. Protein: CASSFKGGAEAFF.

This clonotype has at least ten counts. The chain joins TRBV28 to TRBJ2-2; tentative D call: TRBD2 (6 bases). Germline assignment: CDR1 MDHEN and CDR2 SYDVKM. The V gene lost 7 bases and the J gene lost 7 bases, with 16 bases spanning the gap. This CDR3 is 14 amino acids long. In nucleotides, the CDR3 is TGTGCCAGCACCCTTTTGTGGAGGGGCGGGGAGCTGTTTTTT. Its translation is CASTLLWRGGELFF.

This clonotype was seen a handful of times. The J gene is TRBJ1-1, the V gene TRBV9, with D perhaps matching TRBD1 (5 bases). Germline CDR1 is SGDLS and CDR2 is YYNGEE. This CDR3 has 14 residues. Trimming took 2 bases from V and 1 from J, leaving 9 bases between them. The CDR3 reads CASSVGGENTEAFF. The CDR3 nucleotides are TGTGCCAGCAGCGTGGGAGGGGAGAACACTGAAGCTTTCTTT.

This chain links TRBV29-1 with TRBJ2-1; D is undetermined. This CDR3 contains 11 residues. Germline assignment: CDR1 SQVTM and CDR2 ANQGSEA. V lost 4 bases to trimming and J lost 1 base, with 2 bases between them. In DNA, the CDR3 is TGCAGCGTTGCGTCCTACAATGAGCAGTTCTTC. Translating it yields CSVASYNEQFF.

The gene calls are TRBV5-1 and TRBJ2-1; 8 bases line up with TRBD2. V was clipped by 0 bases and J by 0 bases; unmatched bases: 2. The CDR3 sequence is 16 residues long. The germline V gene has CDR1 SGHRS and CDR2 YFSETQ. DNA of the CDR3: TGCGCCAGCAGCTTGGCGGGGGGGCGCTCCTACAATGAGCAGTTCTTC. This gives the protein CASSLAGGRSYNEQFF.

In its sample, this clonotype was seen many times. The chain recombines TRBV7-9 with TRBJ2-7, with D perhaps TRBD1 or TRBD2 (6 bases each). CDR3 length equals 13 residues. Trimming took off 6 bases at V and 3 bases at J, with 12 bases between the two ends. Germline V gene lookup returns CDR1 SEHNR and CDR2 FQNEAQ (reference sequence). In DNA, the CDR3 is TGTGCCAGCAGTCTGGGGGGCGACTACGAGCAGTACTTC. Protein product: CASSLGGDYEQYF.

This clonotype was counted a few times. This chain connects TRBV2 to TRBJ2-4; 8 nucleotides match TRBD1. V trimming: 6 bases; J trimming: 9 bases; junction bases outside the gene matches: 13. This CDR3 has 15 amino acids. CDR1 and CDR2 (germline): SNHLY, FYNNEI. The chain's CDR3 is CASSDYQGALSIQYF. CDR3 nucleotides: TGTGCCAGCAGCGACTACCAGGGGGCATTGAGCATTCAGTACTTC.

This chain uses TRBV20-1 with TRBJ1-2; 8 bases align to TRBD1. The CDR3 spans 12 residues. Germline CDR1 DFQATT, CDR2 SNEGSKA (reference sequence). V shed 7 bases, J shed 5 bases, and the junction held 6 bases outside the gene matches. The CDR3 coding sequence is TGCAGTGGGCGGGACAGGCCTTATGGCTACACCTTC. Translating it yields CSGRDRPYGYTF.

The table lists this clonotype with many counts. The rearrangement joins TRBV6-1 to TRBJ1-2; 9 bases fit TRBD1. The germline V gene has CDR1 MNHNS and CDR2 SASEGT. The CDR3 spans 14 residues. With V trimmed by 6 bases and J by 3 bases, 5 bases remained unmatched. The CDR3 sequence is CASRAQGAYYGYTF. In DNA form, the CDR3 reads TGTGCCAGCAGGGCACAGGGGGCTTACTATGGCTACACCTTC.

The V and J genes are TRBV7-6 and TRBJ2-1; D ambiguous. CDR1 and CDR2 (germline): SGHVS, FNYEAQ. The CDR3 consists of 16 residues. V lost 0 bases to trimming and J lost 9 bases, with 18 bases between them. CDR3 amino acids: CASSLASPTPPGEQFF. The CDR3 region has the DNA TGTGCCAGCAGCTTAGCATCCCCAACACCTCCCGGTGAGCAGTTCTTC.

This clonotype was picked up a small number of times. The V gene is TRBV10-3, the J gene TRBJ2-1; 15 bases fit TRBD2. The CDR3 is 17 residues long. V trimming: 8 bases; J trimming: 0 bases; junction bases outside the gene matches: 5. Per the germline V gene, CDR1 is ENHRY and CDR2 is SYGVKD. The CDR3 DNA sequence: TGTGCCATCGGGACTAGCGGGGGGACCAGCTCCTACAATGAGCAGTTCTTC. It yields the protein CAIGTSGGTSSYNEQFF.

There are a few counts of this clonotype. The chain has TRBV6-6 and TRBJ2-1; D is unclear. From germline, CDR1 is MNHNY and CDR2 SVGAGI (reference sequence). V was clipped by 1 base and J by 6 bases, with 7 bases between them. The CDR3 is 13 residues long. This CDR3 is CASSYLPPNEQFF. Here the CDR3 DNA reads TGTGCCAGCAGTTACTTACCCCCCAATGAGCAGTTCTTC.

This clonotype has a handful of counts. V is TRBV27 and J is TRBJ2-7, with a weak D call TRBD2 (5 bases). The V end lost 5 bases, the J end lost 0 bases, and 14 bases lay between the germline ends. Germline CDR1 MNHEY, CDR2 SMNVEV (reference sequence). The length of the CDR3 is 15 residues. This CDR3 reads CASSSLRAGSYEQYF. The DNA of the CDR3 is TGTGCCAGCAGTAGTTTAAGGGCGGGCTCCTACGAGCAGTACTTC.

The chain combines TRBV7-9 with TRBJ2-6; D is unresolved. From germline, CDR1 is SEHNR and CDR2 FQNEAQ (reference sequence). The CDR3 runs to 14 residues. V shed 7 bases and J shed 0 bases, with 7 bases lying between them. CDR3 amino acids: CASTQVSGANVLTF. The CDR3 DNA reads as TGTGCCAGCACTCAGGTCTCTGGGGCCAACGTCCTGACTTTC.

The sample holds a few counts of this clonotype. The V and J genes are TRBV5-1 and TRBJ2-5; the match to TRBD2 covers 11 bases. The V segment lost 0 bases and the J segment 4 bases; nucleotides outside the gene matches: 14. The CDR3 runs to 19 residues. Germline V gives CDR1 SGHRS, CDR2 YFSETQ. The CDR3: CASSLVPLAGGFGGETQYF. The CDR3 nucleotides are TGCGCCAGCAGCTTGGTTCCCCTAGCGGGGGGTTTCGGGGGAGAGACCCAGTACTTC.

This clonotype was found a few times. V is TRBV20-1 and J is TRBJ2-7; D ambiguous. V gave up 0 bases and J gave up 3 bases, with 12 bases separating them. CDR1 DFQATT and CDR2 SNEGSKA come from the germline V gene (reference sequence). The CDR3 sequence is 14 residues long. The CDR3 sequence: CSARDPRMSYEQYF. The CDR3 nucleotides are TGCAGTGCTAGAGATCCTAGGATGAGCTACGAGCAGTACTTC.

CDR3 sequence reads: CASSPNKMKRGTLDEQFF. CDR3 DNA sequence: TGTGCCAGCAGTCCAAATAAAATGAAGCGGGGCACTCTCGATGAGCAGTTCTTC. The rearrangement joins TRBV14 to TRBJ2-1; 7 nucleotides agree with TRBD2. The germline gives CDR1 SGHDN, CDR2 FVKESK. The CDR3 totals 18 residues. Losses at the gene ends were 6 bases for V and 8 bases for J; bases not matched to a gene: 22.

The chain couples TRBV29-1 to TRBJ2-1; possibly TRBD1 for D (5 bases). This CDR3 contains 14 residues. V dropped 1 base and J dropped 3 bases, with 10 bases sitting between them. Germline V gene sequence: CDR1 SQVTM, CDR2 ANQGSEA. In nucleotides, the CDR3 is TGCAGCGTTGAAGGCAGGGATATCTACAATGAGCAGTTCTTC. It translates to CSVEGRDIYNEQFF.

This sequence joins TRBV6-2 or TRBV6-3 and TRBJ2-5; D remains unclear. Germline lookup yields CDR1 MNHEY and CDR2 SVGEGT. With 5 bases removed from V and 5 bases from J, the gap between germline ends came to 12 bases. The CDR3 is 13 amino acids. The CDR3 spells CASSRLTRETQYF. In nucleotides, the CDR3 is TGTGCCAGCAGTCGACTTACCCGGGAGACCCAGTACTTC.

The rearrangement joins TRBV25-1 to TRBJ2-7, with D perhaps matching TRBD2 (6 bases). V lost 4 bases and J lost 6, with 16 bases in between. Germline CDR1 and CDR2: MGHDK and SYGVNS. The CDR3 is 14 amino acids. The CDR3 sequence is CASSGPGRHGEQYF. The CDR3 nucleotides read TGTGCCAGCAGTGGACCCGGGAGACACGGCGAGCAGTACTTC.

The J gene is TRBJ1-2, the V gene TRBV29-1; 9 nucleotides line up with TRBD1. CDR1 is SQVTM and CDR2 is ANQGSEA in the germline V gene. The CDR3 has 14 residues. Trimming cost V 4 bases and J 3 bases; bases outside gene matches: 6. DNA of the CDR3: TGCAGCGTTGCATTAGGACAGGGGTACTATGGCTACACCTTC. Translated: CSVALGQGYYGYTF.

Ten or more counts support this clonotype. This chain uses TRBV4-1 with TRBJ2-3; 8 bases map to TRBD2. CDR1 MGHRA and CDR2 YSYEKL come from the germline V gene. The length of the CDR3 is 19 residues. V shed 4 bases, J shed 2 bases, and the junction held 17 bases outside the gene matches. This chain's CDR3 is CASSRTHGGRGANTDTQYF. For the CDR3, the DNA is TGCGCCAGCAGCCGCACCCACGGAGGGCGGGGGGCAAACACAGATACGCAGTATTTT.

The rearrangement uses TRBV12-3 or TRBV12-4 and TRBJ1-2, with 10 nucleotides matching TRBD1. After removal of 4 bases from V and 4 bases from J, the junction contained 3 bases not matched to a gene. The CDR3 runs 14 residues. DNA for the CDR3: TGTGCCAGCAGTTCCCGGGACAGGGGCTATGGCTACACCTTC. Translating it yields CASSSRDRGYGYTF.